Listed here are 7 T cell receptor beta chains from one sample, sequenced in a study of tumor-infiltrating lymphocytes in primary liver carcinoma. The template, roughly 0.45 ug total RNA, yielded TCR beta cDNA made with a constant-region primer. Three nested multiplex PCR rounds, a slightly modified ARM-PCR method, built the TCR beta libraries. Primers for the first two PCR rounds were TRBV1-TRBV30 forward primers and a C-beta reverse primer (roughly 10 cycles per round). TCRdb passed the multiplex PCR reads through MiXCR, listing each CDR3 protein once. Seen here are tens of thousands of distinct CDR3 sequences, less than 85% observed once, and the top ten hold approximately 15%. It was from 20-30 mg of unsorted bulk tissue that RNA and DNA were co-extracted. Specimen: liver tumor tissue from sampling region 4. The subset here: tumor region T4, right-lateral pole. The source is a man aged 35 to 55 with primary liver carcinoma and hepatitis B virus infection.

The chain has TRBV29-1 and TRBJ1-5, with D tentatively TRBD1 (6 bases). Per the germline V gene, CDR1 is SQVTM and CDR2 is ANQGSEA. The CDR3 consists of 14 residues. The V end was cut by 6 bases, the J end by 6 bases, with 18 bases between. CDR3 residues: CSVAEGQTCQPQHF. The CDR3 DNA reads TGCAGCGTCGCCGAGGGACAAACCTGTCAGCCCCAGCATTTT.

Remarks on this clonotype: Sequence at one end of the junction differs from germline and may be a read error. The chain couples TRBV28 to TRBJ1-1; D is uncertain. This CDR3 is 14 amino acids long. Germline V CDR1 and CDR2: MDHEN, SYDVKM. CDR3 sequence: CAISTLQDITETFF. The CDR3 coding sequence is TGTGCCATCAGTACCCTCCAGGATATCACTGAAACTTTCTTT.

A remark on this clonotype: The final CDR3 position lacks the conserved phenylalanine or tryptophan, pointing to a likely read error. The chain links TRBV6-2 or TRBV6-3 to TRBJ2-5; 14 bases are shared with TRBD2. The germline CDR1 and CDR2 sequences are MNHEY and SVGEGT. V gave up 6 bases and J gave up 5 bases; unmatched junction bases: 14. CDR3 length equals 18 residues. The CDR3 protein is CASSPTRRTSGGRETQYS. CDR3 nucleotide sequence: TGTGCCAGCAGCCCTACCCGTCGGACTAGCGGGGGGAGGGAGACCCAGTACTCC.

The V call is TRBV19, the J call TRBJ2-1; D ambiguous. Germline V CDR1 and CDR2: LNHDA, SQIVND (reference sequence). This CDR3 region has 13 residues. Between the trimmed V and J ends, which lost 2 bases and 4 bases, there was a span of 6 bases. This chain's CDR3 is CASSIRPYNEQFF. CDR3 bases: TGTGCCAGTAGTATAAGGCCTTACAATGAGCAGTTCTTC.

Notes on this clonotype: A read error may produce the germline difference seen at one junction end. The rearrangement links TRBV11-2 to TRBJ2-7; D is uncertain. The CDR3 runs 14 residues. Germline loops: CDR1 SGHAT, CDR2 FQNNGV. DNA for the CDR3: TGTGCCAACAGCTTTAACATGAACTCCTACGAGCAGTACTTC. It translates to CANSFNMNSYEQYF.

This clonotype was counted a few times. The chain uses TRBV20-1 and TRBJ2-2; tentatively, D is TRBD1 (5 bases). There are 13 residues in the CDR3. Trimming removed 2 bases from V and 6 bases from J, with 10 bases in between. From germline, CDR1 is DFQATT and CDR2 SNEGSKA (reference sequence). The DNA of the CDR3 is TGCAGTGCTAGAACCGGCAGGGCCGGGGAGCTGTTTTTT. Encoded protein: CSARTGRAGELFF.

To note about this clonotype: The junction does not match germline at one end; this may be a read error. This sequence joins TRBV6-1 and TRBJ2-3; 11 nucleotides agree with TRBD2. CDR3 length: 16 amino acids. Per germline, CDR1 MNHNS and CDR2 SASEGT. CDR3 amino acids: CAGMELAGVSTDMQYF. The DNA of the CDR3 is TGTGCCGGCATGGAACTAGCGGGAGTAAGCACGGATATGCAGTATTTT.